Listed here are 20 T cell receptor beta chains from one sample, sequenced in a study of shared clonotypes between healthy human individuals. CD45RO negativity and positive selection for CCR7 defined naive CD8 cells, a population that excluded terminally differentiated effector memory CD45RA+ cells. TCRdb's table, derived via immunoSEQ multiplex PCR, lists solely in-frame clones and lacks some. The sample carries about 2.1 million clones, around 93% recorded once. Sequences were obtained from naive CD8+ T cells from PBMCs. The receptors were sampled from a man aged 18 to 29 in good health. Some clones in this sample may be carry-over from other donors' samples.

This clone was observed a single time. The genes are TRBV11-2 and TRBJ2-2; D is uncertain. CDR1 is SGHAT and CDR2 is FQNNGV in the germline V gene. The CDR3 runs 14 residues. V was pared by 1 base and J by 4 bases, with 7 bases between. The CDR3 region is CASSLASVTGELFF. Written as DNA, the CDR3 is TGTGCCAGCAGCTTAGCATCCGTCACCGGGGAGCTGTTTTTT. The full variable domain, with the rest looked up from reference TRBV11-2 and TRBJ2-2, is EAGVAQSPRYKIIEKRQSVAFWCNPISGHATLYWYQQILGQGPKLLIQFQNNGVVDDSQLPKDRFSAERLKGVDSTLKIQPAKLEDSAVYLCASSLASVTGELFFGEGSRLTVL.

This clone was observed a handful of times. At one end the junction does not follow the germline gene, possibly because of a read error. CDR3 bases: TGCGCTACAGGGTGGAATCAGCCCCAGCATTTT. Encoded protein: CATGWNQPQHF. The V gene is TRBV28, the J gene TRBJ1-5; maybe TRBD1 (6 bases). Germline V gives CDR1 MDHEN, CDR2 SYDVKM. The CDR3 is 11 residues long.

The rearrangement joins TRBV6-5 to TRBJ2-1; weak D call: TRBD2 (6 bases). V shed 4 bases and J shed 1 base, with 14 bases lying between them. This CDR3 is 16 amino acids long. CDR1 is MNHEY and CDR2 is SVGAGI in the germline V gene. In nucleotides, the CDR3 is TGTGCCAGCAGTTCGGGACTCTCCGGGTCCTACAATGAGCAGTTCTTC. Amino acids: CASSSGLSGSYNEQFF.

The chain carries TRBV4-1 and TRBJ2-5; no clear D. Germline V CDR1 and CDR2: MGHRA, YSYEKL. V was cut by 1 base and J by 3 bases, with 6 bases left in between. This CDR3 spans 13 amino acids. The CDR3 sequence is CASSQGWEETQYF. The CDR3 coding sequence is TGCGCCAGCAGCCAAGGGTGGGAAGAGACCCAGTACTTC.

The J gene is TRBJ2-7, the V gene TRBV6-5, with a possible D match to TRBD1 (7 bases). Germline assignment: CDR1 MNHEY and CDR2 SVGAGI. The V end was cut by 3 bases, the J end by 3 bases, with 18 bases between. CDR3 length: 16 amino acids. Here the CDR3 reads CASSYRRPGGNYEQYF. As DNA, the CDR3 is TGTGCCAGCAGTTATAGGCGGCCAGGGGGGAACTACGAGCAGTACTTC.

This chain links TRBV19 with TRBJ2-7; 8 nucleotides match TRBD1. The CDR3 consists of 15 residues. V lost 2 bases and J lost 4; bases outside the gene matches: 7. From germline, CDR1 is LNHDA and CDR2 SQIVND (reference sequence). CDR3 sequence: CASSIHTGGTYEQYF. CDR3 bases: TGTGCCAGTAGTATACATACAGGGGGAACGTACGAGCAGTACTTC.

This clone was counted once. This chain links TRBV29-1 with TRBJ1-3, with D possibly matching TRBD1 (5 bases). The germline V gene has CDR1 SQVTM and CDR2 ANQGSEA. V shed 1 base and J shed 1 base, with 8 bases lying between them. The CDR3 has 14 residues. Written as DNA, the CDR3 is TGCAGCGTTGAAGGGTCAGGGTCTGGAAACACCATATATTTT. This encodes CSVEGSGSGNTIYF.

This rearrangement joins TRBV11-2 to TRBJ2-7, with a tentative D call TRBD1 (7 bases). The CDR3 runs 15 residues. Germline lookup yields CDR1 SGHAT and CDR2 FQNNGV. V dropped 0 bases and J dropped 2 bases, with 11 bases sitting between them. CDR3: CASSLEGRGAYEQYF. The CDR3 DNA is TGTGCCAGCAGCTTAGAAGGCAGGGGGGCCTACGAGCAGTACTTC. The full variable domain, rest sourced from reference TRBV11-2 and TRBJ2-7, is EAGVAQSPRYKIIEKRQSVAFWCNPISGHATLYWYQQILGQGPKLLIQFQNNGVVDDSQLPKDRFSAERLKGVDSTLKIQPAKLEDSAVYLCASSLEGRGAYEQYFGPGTRLTVT.

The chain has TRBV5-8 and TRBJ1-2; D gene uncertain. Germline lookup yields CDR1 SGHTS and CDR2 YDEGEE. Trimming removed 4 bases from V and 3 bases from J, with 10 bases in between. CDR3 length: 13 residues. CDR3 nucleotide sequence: TGTGCCAGCAGCCAACGCGGAGACTATGGCTACACCTTC. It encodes CASSQRGDYGYTF.

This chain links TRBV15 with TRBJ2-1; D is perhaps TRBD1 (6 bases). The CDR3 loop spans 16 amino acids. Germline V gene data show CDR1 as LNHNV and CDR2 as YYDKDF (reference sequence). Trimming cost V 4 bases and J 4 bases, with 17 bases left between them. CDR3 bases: TGTGCCACCAGCAAGAGAGGGGGTCGAACTTACAATGAGCAGTTCTTC. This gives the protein CATSKRGGRTYNEQFF.

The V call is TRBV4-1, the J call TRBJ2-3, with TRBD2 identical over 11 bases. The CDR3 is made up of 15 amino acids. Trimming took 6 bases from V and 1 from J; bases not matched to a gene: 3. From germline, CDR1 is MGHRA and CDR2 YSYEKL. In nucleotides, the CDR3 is TGCGCCAGCAGGCTAGCGGGAGGTGGCACAGATACGCAGTATTTT. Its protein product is CASRLAGGGTDTQYF.

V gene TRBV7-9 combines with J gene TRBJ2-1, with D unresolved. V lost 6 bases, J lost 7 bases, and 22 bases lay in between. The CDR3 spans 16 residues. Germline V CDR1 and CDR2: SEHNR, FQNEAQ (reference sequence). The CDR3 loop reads CASRGQVGREGNEQFF. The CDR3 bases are TGTGCCAGCAGGGGTCAAGTCGGAAGGGAAGGTAATGAGCAGTTCTTC. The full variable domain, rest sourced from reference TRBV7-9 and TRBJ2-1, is DTGVSQNPRHKITKRGQNVTFRCDPISEHNRLYWYRQTLGQGPEFLTYFQNEAQLEKSRLLSDRFSAERPKGSFSTLEIQRTEQGDSAMYLCASRGQVGREGNEQFFGPGTRLTVL.

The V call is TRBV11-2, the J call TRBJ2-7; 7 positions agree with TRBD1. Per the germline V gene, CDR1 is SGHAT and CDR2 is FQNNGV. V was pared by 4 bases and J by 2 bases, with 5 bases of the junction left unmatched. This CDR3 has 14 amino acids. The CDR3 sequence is CASSSTGSTYEQYF. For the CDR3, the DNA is TGTGCCAGCAGCTCGACAGGGTCCACCTACGAGCAGTACTTC.

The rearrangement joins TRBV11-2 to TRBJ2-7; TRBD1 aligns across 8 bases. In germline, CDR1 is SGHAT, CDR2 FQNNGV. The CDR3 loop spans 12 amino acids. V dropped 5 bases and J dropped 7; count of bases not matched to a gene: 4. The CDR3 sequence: CASSQGAKEQYF. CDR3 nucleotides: TGTGCCAGCAGCCAGGGGGCAAAGGAGCAGTACTTC.

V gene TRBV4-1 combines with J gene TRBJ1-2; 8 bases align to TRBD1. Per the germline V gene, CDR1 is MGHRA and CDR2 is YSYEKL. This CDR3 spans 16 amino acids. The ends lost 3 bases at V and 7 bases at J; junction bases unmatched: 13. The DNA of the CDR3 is TGCGCCAGCAGCCACCCCACCGGACAGGGCGTCGCTGGCTACACCTTC. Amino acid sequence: CASSHPTGQGVAGYTF.

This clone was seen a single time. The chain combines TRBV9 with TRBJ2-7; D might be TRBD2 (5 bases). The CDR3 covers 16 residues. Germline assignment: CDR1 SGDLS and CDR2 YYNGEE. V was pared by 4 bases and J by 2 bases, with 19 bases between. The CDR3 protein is CASSPSGSAGPYEQYF. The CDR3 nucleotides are TGTGCCAGCAGCCCAAGTGGGTCGGCGGGCCCCTACGAGCAGTACTTC.

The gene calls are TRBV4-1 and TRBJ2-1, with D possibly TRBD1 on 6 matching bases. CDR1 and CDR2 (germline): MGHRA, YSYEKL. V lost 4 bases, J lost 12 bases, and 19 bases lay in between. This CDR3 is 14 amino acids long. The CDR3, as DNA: TGCGCCAGCAGCCTCCTTTCTGGGGGCGATGGGCAGTTCTTC. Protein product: CASSLLSGGDGQFF.

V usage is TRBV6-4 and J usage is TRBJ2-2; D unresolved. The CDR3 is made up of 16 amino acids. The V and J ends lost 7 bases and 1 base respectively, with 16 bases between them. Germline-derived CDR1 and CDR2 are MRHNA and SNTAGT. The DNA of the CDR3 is TGTGCCAGCATCCTACCCGCCACGGAGAACACCGGGGAGCTGTTTTTT. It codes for CASILPATENTGELFF.

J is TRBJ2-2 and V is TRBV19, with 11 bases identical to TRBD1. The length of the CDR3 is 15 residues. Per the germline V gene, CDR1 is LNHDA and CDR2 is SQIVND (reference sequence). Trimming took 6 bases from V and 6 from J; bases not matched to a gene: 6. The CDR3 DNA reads TGTGCCAGTAGGGGTAGGACAGGGGGCCCCGGGGAGCTGTTTTTT. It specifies CASRGRTGGPGELFF.

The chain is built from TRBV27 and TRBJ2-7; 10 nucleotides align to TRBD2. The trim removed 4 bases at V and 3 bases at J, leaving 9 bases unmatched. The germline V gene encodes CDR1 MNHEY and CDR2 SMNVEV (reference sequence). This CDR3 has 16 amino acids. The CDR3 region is CASSSPASGRVYEQYF. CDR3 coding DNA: TGTGCCAGCAGTTCTCCCGCTAGCGGGAGAGTCTACGAGCAGTACTTC.